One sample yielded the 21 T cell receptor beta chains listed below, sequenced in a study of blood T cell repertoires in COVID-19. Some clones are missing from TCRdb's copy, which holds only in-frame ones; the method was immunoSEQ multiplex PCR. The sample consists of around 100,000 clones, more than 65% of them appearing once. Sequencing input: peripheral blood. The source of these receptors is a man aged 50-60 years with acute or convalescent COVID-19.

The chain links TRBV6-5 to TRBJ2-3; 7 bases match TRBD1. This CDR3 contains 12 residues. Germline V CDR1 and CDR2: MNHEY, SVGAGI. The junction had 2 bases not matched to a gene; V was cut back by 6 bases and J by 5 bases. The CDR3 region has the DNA TGTGCCAGCAGCACAGGGGTAGATACGCAGTATTTT. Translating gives CASSTGVDTQYF.

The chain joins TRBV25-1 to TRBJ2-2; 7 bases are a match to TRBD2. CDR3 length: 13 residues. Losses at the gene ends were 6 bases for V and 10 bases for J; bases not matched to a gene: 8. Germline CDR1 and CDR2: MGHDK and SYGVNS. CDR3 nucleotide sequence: TGTGCCAGCAGCGTTAGGGAGGGCTCGGAGCTGTTTTTT. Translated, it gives CASSVREGSELFF.

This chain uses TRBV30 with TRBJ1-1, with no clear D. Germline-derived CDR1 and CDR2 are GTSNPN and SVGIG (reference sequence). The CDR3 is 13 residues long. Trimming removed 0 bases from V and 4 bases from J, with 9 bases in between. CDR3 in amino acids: CAWSVGRGTEAFF. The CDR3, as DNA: TGTGCCTGGAGTGTCGGACGGGGCACTGAAGCTTTCTTT.

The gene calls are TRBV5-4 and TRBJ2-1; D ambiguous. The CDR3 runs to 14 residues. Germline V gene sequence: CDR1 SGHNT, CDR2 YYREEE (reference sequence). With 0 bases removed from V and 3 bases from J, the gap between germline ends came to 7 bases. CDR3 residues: CASSLVADYNEQFF. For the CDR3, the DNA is TGTGCCAGCAGCTTGGTGGCAGACTACAATGAGCAGTTCTTC. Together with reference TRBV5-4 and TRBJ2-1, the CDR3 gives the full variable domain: ETGVTQSPTHLIKTRGQQVTLRCSSQSGHNTVSWYQQALGQGPQFIFQYYREEENGRGNFPPRFSGLQFPNYSSELNVNALELDDSALYLCASSLVADYNEQFFGPGTRLTVL.

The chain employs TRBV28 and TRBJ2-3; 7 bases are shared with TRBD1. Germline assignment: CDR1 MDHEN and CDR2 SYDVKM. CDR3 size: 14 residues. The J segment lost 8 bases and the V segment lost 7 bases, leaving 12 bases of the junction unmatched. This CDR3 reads CASNRGQSFATQYF. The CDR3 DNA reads TGTGCCAGCAATAGGGGACAGTCGTTCGCTACGCAGTATTTT.

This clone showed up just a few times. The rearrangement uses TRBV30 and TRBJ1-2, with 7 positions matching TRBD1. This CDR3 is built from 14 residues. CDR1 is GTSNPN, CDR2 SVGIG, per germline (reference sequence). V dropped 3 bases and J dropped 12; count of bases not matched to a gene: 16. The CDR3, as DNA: TGTGCCTGGAGGGCCTCCGGGACAGCCATGGGGGACACCTTC. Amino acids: CAWRASGTAMGDTF.

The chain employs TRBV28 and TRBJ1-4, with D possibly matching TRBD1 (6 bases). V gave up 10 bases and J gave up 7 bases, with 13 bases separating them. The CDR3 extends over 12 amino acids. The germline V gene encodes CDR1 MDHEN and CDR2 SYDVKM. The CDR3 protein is CATRGGAEKLFF. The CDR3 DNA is TGTGCCACACGAGGGGGGGCTGAAAAACTGTTTTTT.

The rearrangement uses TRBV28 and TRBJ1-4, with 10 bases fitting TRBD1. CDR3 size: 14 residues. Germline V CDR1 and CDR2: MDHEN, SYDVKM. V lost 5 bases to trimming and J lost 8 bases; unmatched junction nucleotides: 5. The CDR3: CASSTDRGREKLFF. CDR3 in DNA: TGTGCCAGCAGTACAGACAGGGGGCGGGAAAAACTGTTTTTT.

CDR3: CASSSQGSHEQYF. The CDR3 nucleotides read TGTGCCAGCAGCTCTCAGGGTTCCCACGAGCAGTACTTC. The rearrangement joins TRBV5-4 to TRBJ2-7; the D gene is possibly TRBD1 (5 bases). The germline V gene has CDR1 SGHNT and CDR2 YYREEE (reference sequence). The V end lost 3 bases, the J end lost 5 bases, and 12 bases lay between the germline ends. CDR3 length equals 13 residues.

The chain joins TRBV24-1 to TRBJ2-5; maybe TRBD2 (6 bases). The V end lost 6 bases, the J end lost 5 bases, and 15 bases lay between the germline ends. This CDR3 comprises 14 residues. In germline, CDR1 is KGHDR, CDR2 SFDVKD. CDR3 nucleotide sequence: TGTGCCACCAGTCGTGGCCGCGGGGTGGAGACCCAGTACTTC. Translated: CATSRGRGVETQYF.

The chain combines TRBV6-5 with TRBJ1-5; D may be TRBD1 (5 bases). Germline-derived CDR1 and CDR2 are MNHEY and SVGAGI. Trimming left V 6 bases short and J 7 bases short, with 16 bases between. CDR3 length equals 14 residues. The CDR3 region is CASRDPGVVQPQHF. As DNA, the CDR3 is TGTGCCAGCAGAGATCCGGGGGTTGTCCAGCCCCAGCATTTT.

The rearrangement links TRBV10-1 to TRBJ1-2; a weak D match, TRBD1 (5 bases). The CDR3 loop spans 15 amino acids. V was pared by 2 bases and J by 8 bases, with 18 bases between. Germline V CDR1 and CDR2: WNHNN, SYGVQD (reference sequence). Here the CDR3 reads CASSERFDRRYGYTF. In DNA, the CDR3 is TGCGCCAGCAGTGAGAGGTTCGACAGAAGGTACGGCTACACCTTC.

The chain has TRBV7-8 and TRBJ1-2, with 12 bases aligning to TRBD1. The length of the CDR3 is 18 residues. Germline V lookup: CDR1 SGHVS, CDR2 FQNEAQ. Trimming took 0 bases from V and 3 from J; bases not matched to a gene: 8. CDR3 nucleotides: TGTGCCAGCAGCTTAGCGAACCGGGACAGGGGGCCGGACTATGGCTACACCTTC. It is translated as CASSLANRDRGPDYGYTF.

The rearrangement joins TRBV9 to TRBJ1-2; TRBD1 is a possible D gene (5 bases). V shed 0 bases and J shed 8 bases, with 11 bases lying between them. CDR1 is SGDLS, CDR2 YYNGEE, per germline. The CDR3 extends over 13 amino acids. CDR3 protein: CASSVGGGLGYTF. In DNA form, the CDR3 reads TGTGCCAGCAGCGTAGGTGGGGGACTGGGCTACACCTTC.

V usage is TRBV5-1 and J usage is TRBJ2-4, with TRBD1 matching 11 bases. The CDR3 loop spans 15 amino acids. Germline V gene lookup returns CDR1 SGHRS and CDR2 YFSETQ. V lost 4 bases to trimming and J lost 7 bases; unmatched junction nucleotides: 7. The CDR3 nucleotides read TGCGCCAGCAGCCCCGGGACAGGGGGTCGGAACATTCAGTACTTC. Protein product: CASSPGTGGRNIQYF.

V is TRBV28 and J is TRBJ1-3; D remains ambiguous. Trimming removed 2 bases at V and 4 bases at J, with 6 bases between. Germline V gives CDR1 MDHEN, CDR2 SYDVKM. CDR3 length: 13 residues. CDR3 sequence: CASSLMGGNTIYF. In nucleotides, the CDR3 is TGTGCCAGCAGTTTAATGGGCGGAAACACCATATATTTT.

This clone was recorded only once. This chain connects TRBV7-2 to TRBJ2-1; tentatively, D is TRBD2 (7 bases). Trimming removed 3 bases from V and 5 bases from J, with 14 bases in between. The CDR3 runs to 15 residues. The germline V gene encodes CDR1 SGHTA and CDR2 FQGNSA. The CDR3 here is CASSFGGGPHNEQFF. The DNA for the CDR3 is TGTGCCAGCAGCTTTGGGGGGGGGCCCCACAATGAGCAGTTCTTC.

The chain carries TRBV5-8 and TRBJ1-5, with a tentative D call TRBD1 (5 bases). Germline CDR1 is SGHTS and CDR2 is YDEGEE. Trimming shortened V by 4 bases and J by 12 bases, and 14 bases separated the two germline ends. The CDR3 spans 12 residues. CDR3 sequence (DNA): TGTGCCAGCAGCGCTTGGGAGGGGCGCCAGCATTTT. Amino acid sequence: CASSAWEGRQHF.

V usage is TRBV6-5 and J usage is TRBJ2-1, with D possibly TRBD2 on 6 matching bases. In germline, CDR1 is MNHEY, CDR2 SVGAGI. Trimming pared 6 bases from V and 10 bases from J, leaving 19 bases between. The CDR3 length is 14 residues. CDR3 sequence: CASRGTPALGEQFF. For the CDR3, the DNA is TGTGCCAGCAGGGGGACTCCTGCTTTGGGGGAGCAGTTCTTC.

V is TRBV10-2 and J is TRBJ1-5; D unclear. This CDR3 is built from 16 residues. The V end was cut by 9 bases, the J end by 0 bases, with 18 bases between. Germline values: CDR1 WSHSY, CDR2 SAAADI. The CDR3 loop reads CASKAGQEGSNQPQHF. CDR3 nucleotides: TGCGCCAGTAAGGCAGGTCAGGAAGGTAGCAATCAGCCCCAGCATTTT.

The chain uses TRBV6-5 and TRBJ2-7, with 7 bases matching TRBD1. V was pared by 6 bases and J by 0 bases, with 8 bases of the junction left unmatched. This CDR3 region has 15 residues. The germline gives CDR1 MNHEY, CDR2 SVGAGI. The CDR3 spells CASSQDRFSSYEQYF. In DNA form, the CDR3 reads TGTGCCAGCAGCCAGGACAGGTTTTCCTCCTACGAGCAGTACTTC.